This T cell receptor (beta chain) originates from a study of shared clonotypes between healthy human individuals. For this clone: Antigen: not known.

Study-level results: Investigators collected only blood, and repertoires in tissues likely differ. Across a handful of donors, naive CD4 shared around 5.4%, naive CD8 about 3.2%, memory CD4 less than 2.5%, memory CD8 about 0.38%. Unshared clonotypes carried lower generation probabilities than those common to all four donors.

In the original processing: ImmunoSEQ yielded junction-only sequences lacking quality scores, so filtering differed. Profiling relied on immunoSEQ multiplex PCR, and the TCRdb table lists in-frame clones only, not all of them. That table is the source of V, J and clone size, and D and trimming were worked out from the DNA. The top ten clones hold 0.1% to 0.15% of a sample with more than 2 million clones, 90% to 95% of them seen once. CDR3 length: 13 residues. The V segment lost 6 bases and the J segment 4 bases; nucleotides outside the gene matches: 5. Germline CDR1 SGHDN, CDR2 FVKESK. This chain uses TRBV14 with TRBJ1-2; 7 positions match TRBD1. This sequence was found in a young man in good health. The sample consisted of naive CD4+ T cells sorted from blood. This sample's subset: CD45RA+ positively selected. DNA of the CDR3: TGTGCCAGCAGAGACTCAGGGGGCTATGGCTACACCTTC. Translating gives CASRDSGGYGYTF.